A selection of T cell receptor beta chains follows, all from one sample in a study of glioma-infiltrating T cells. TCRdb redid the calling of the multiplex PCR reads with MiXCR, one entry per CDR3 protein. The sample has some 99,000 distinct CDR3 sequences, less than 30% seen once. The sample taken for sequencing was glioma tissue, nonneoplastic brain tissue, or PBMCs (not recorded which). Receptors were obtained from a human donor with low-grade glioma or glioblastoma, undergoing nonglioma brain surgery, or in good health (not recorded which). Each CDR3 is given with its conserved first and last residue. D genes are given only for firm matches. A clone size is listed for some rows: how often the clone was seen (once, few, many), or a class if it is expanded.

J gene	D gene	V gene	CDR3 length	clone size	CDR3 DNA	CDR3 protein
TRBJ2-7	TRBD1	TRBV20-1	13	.	TGCAGCGGTTGGGACAGGGATTCCTACGAGCAGTACTTC	CSGWDRDSYEQYF
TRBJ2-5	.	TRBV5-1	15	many	TGCGCCAGCAGCTTGCCGACAGGACCTCAAGAGACCCAGTACTTC	CASSLPTGPQETQYF
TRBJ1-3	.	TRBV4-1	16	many	TGCGCCAGCAGCCAAGAGTTTGTCAGCTCTGGAGACACCATATATTTT	CASSQEFVSSGDTIYF
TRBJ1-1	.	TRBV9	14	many	TGTGCCAGCAGCTCCCGGTACGAATTTTCTGAAGCTTTCTTT	CASSSRYEFSEAFF
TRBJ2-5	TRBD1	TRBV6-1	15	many	TGTGCCAGCACCCTCCCCGGGACAGGGCAAGAGACCCAGTACTTC	CASTLPGTGQETQYF
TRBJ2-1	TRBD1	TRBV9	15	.	TGTGCCAGCAGCGTAGGACAGGGGGGCAACAATGAGCAGTTCTTC	CASSVGQGGNNEQFF
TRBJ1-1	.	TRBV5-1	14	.	TGCGCCAGCAGCCCCATGCAGGGTCTTCTTGAAGCTTTCTTT	CASSPMQGLLEAFF
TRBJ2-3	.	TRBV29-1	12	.	TGCAGCGTTATGACAGGTGTAGATACGCAGTATTTT	CSVMTGVDTQYF
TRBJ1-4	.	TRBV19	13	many	TGTGCCACCTCGACAGAAACGAATGAAAAACTGTTTTTT	CATSTETNEKLFF
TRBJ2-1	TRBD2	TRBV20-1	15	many	TGCAGTGCTAGTTATCTAGCGGGGACATACAATGAGCAGTTCTTC	CSASYLAGTYNEQFF
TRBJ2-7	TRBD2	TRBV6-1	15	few	TGTGCCAGCAGATCTGAGCGGGGATTGAACTACGAGCAGTACTTC	CASRSERGLNYEQYF
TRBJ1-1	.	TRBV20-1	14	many	TGCAGTGCTAGCCCGGGACATTGGAACACTGAAGCTTTCTTT	CSASPGHWNTEAFF
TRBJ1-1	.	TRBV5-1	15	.	TGCGCCAGCAGCTTGGTCTATACCATGAACACTGAAGCTTTCTTT	CASSLVYTMNTEAFF
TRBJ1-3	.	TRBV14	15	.	TGTGCCAGCAGCAAAGATTGGGGTACTGGAAACATCATATATTTT	CASSKDWGTGNIIYF
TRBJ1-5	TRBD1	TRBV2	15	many	TGTGCCAGCCTCCGGGACAGTTATAGCAATCAGCCCCAGCATTTT	CASLRDSYSNQPQHF
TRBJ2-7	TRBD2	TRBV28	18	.	TGTGCCAGCAGTGATAACGCCGGGGAGGGTCGGCAAAGGTACGAGCAGTACTTC	CASSDNAGEGRQRYEQYF
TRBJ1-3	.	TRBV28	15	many	TGTGCCAGCAGCCCCGACATAGGGATCGGAAACACCATATATTTT	CASSPDIGIGNTIYF
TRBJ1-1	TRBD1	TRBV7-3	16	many	TGTGCCAGCAGCTCTGACGGGACAGGCATGAACACTGAAGCTTTCTTT	CASSSDGTGMNTEAFF
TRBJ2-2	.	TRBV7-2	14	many	TGTGCCAGCAGCTCCGGCCATATCACCGGGGAGCTGTTTTTT	CASSSGHITGELFF
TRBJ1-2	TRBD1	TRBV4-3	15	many	TGCGCCAGCAGCCAAGATCCGAACAGGGGAAATGGCTACACCTTC	CASSQDPNRGNGYTF
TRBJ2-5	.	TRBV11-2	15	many	TGTGCCAGCAGCTTTACAGGGAGTCTTCAAGAGACCCAGTACTTC	CASSFTGSLQETQYF
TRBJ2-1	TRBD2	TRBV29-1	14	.	TGCAGCGTTACACCGGGGGGGCTTTACAATGAGCAGTTCTTC	CSVTPGGLYNEQFF
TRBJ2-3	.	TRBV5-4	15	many	TGTGCCAGCAGCTTGGGAGGGAGAGGGGCAGATACGCAGTATTTT	CASSLGGRGADTQYF
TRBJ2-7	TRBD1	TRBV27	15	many	TGTGCCAGCAGTTTGATCTCGGACAGGCTATACGAGCAGTACTTC	CASSLISDRLYEQYF
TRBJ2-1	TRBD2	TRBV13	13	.	TGTGCCAGCATATCGGGAGGGAGGAATGAGCAGTTCTTC	CASISGGRNEQFF
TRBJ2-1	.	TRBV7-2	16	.	TGTGCCAGCAGCTTAGTGATGGACCCCTCCTACAATGAGCATTTATTC	CASSLVMDPSYNEHLF
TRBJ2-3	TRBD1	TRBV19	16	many	TGTGCCAGTAGTATACCGGGACAGGGGGCAGTGGATACGCAGTATTTT	CASSIPGQGAVDTQYF
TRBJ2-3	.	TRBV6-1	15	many	TGTGCCAGCAGTTTCCAGGGCCTTAGCACAGATACGCAGTATTTT	CASSFQGLSTDTQYF
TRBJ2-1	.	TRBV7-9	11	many	TGTGCCAGCAGCTCCGCGACAGCCCAGTTCTTC	CASSSATAQFF
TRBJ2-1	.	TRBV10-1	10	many	TGCGCCAGGGGGTACAATGAGCAGTTCTTC	CARGYNEQFF
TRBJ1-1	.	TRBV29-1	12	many	TGCAGCGTTGACCGGGTTTATGGTGAAGCTTTCTTT	CSVDRVYGEAFF
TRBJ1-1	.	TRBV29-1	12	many	TGCAGCGTTGCCCCAGGGAACACTGAAGCTTTCTTT	CSVAPGNTEAFF
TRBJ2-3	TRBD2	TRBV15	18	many	TGTGCCACCAGCAGAGATTATTCTAGCGGGCTTAGCACAGATACGCAGTATTTT	CATSRDYSSGLSTDTQYF